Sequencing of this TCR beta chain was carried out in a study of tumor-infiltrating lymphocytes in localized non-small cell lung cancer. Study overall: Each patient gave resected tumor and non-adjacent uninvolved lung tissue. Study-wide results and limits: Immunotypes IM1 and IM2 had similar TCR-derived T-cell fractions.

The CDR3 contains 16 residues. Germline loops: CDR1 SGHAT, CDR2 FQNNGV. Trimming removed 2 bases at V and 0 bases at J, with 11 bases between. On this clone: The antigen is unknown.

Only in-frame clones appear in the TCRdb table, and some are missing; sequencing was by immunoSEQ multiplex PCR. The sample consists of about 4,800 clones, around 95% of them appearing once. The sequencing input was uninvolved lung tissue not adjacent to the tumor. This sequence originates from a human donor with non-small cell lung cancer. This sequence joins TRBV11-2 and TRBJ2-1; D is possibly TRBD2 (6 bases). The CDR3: CASSLMAGSSYNEQFF. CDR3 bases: TGTGCCAGCAGCTTAATGGCGGGGAGCTCCTACAATGAGCAGTTCTTC.